Presented here are 2 T cell receptor beta chains from one specimen sequenced in a study of spatial heterogeneity in lung cancer. TCRdb called the 5' RACE reads again in MiXCR, with one record for every CDR3 protein. The data contain around 60,000 distinct CDR3 sequences, about 8% of them singletons. Noted time point: sample taken at primary tumor resection. Unsorted whole RNA samples from tumor, nontumor lung or frozen PBMC were sequenced. This sample comprised PBMCs, obtained at surgery. The receptors were gathered from a female donor with early-stage non-small cell lung cancer.

This clonotype was observed at least ten times. The chain combines TRBV24-1 with TRBJ2-1; D might be TRBD2 (7 bases). The CDR3 consists of 15 residues. Trimming pared 9 bases from V and 7 bases from J, leaving 21 bases between. CDR1 is KGHDR, CDR2 SFDVKD, per germline. The CDR3 coding sequence is TGTGCCACCTGGGGGGCAGGGAGGGTAGTAAATGAGCAGTTCTTC. It translates to CATWGAGRVVNEQFF.

This chain links TRBV20-1 with TRBJ2-7; 7 bases are a match to TRBD2. The CDR3 has 15 amino acids. CDR1 is DFQATT and CDR2 is SNEGSKA in the germline V gene (reference sequence). V shed 0 bases, J shed 3 bases, and the junction held 8 bases outside the gene matches. CDR3 in amino acids: CSARDGGRDYYEQYF. CDR3 coding DNA: TGCAGTGCTAGAGATGGCGGGAGAGACTACTACGAGCAGTACTTC.